The rows below give T cell receptor beta chains drawn from one sample of a study of T cells in localized non-small cell lung cancer. The assay was immunoSEQ multiplex PCR, and TCRdb's table has in-frame clones only and misses some. There are 55,000 to 75,000 clones in the sample; about nine tenths occur only once, and 20% to 25% lies in the top ten. The source was peripheral blood, collected before any cancer treatment. The receptors were gathered from a male donor at least 60 years old with stage III squamous cell lung carcinoma. The CDR3 runs from the conserved cysteine through the conserved F or W. The D gene is left open where the match is weak. Some rows mark clone size as missing; the rest say once, few, many or name a class of expanded clone.

TRBV7-3	.	TRBJ2-5	.	CASSLIGGQETQYF	TGTGCCAGCAGCTTAATAGGAGGGCAAGAGACCCAGTACTTC
TRBV5-1	.	TRBJ2-1	TRBD2	CASSRTSGGGIGEQFF	TGCGCCAGCAGCAGGACTAGCGGGGGAGGGATCGGTGAGCAGTTCTTC
TRBV19	.	TRBJ1-3	.	CATAGVSGNTIYF	TGTGCCACCGCGGGGGTGTCTGGAAACACCATATATTTT
TRBV9	once	TRBJ1-4	TRBD1	CASSTWTGNGEKLFF	TGTGCCAGCAGCACCTGGACAGGGAACGGTGAAAAACTGTTTTTT
TRBV5-6	.	TRBJ2-1	TRBD2	CASSGLAGGPVDEQFF	TGTGCCAGCAGCGGTTTAGCGGGGGGGCCAGTGGATGAGCAGTTCTTC
TRBV7-8	.	TRBJ1-2	TRBD1	CASSERTGTYGYTF	TGTGCCAGCAGCGAAAGGACAGGAACCTATGGCTACACCTTC
TRBV7-9	.	TRBJ2-7	TRBD1	CASSPQGVSYEQYF	TGTGCCAGCAGCCCCCAGGGGGTATCATACGAGCAGTACTTC
TRBV5-1	.	TRBJ2-4	TRBD2	CASSLALAGGRGTKNIQYF	TGCGCCAGCAGCTTGGCCCTAGCGGGGGGCCGGGGGACCAAAAACATTCAGTACTTC
TRBV18	.	TRBJ2-7	.	CASSPPRDWKSYEQYF	TGTGCCAGCTCACCACCTAGGGACTGGAAATCCTACGAGCAGTACTTC
TRBV7-2	.	TRBJ2-5	.	CASSLSPQETQYF	TGTGCCAGCAGCTTAAGTCCTCAAGAGACCCAGTACTTC
TRBV19	.	TRBJ1-2	.	CASSMGAVTVSGYTF	TGTGCCAGTAGTATGGGGGCGGTGACTGTCTCGGGCTACACCTTC
TRBV4-1	once	TRBJ1-4	.	CASSHPGESEKLFF	TGCGCCAGCAGCCATCCCGGTGAGAGCGAAAAACTGTTTTTT
TRBV9	once	TRBJ2-3	.	CASSVGVQPLDTQYF	TGTGCCAGCAGCGTAGGGGTCCAGCCGTTGGATACGCAGTATTTT
TRBV6-5	.	TRBJ1-5	.	CASSPTLGLPPQHF	TGTGCCAGCAGCCCGACCCTTGGCCTACCTCCCCAGCATTTT
TRBV6-1	.	TRBJ2-3	TRBD2	CASSVVAAGVQDTQYF	TGTGCCAGCAGTGTTGTGGCGGCGGGGGTACAGGATACGCAGTATTTT
TRBV2	.	TRBJ2-2	TRBD1	CASSEQGVNTGELFF	TGTGCCAGCAGTGAACAGGGGGTCAACACCGGGGAGCTGTTTTTT
TRBV7-8	.	TRBJ1-2	TRBD1	CASGQGAVHGYTF	TGTGCCAGCGGACAGGGGGCGGTTCATGGCTACACCTTC
TRBV28	.	TRBJ1-1	.	CATSGPLMNTEAFF	TGTGCCACCTCGGGGCCTCTCATGAACACTGAAGCTTTCTTT
TRBV5-1	.	TRBJ2-3	.	CASSLEGVVFRDTQYF	TGCGCCAGCAGCTTGGAGGGGGTTGTTTTTCGAGATACGCAGTATTTT
TRBV6-1	.	TRBJ2-2	.	CASSGGRVTGELFF	TGTGCCAGCAGTGGGGGGCGGGTTACCGGGGAGCTGTTTTTT
TRBV4-1	.	TRBJ1-2	.	CASSPSRQEDYGYTF	TGCGCCAGCAGCCCTTCGAGGCAGGAAGACTATGGCTACACCTTC
TRBV5-1	.	TRBJ1-4	.	CASRDRSATNEKLFF	TGCGCCAGCAGGGATCGGAGCGCAACTAATGAAAAACTGTTTTTT
TRBV5-4	.	TRBJ2-1	.	CASSLAAGRSYNEQFF	TGTGCCAGCAGCTTGGCGGCGGGCCGGTCCTACAATGAGCAGTTCTTC
TRBV18	.	TRBJ1-1	.	CASSPAVGSDTEAFF	TGTGCCAGCTCACCCGCGGTGGGCAGCGACACTGAAGCTTTCTTT
TRBV5-5	.	TRBJ1-1	.	CASSSDIAGAEAFF	TGTGCCAGCAGTTCGGACATTGCCGGCGCTGAAGCTTTCTTT
TRBV5-1	.	TRBJ2-3	.	CASSLAVQSTDTQYF	TGCGCCAGCAGCTTGGCCGTACAGAGCACAGATACGCAGTATTTT
TRBV15	.	TRBJ2-6	.	CATSSAVGANVLTF	TGTGCCACCAGCAGTGCGGTTGGGGCCAACGTCCTGACTTTC
TRBV5-8	.	TRBJ1-3	.	CASSFIPQFSGNTIYF	TGTGCCAGCAGCTTTATTCCACAGTTCTCTGGAAACACCATATATTTT
TRBV5-1	.	TRBJ1-3	.	CASSLRNSFYSGNTIYF	TGCGCCAGCAGCTTGAGGAACAGTTTTTACTCTGGAAACACCATATATTTT
TRBV19	.	TRBJ1-5	.	CASRGGATSNQPQHF	TGTGCCAGTAGAGGGGGTGCGACCTCTAATCAGCCCCAGCATTTT
TRBV9	.	TRBJ1-6	.	CASSVEAANSPLHF	TGTGCCAGCAGCGTAGAGGCGGCTAATTCACCCCTCCACTTT
TRBV6-1	.	TRBJ2-5	.	CASSGGVLQETQYF	TGTGCCAGCAGTGGAGGGGTCCTACAAGAGACCCAGTACTTC
TRBV7-2	.	TRBJ2-3	.	CASSPLADTQYF	TGTGCCAGCAGCCCACTAGCAGATACGCAGTATTTT
TRBV6-5	.	TRBJ1-6	.	CASSYGSSYSPLHF	TGTGCCAGCAGTTACGGTTCCTCGTACTCACCCCTCCACTTT
TRBV11-3	.	TRBJ2-3	.	CASSLRAGLAPDTQYF	TGTGCCAGCAGCTTAAGAGCAGGGCTAGCCCCAGATACGCAGTATTTT